Below are 24 T cell receptor beta chains sequenced from a single sample in a study of Ad26.COV2.S vaccination and SARS-CoV-2 variants. Documented treatment: 19 received Ad26.COV2.S at low or high dose, single or two shots; 5 received placebo; per-sample allocation not given. Sampling happened 63 days after the first vaccine or placebo injection. Assay: immunoSEQ multiplex PCR; the TCRdb copy retains only in-frame clones and omits some. Among 450,000 to 550,000 clones listed, roughly nine tenths were seen once. The sequenced sample was peripheral blood, obtained in a trial of Ad26.COV2.S vaccine versus placebo. The source is a person between 18 and 59 years old who received the Ad26.COV2.S COVID-19 vaccine or a placebo.

CDR3: CASSVDWGPYSPLHF. Written as DNA, the CDR3 is TGTGCCAGCAGCGTAGACTGGGGGCCATATTCACCCCTCCACTTT. The rearrangement joins TRBV9 to TRBJ1-6, with D maybe TRBD1 (6 bases). The germline gives CDR1 SGDLS, CDR2 YYNGEE. This CDR3 comprises 15 residues. Trimming stripped 0 bases from V and 8 bases from J, with 12 bases between.

V and J are TRBV6-2 or TRBV6-3 and TRBJ2-3; D perhaps matches TRBD2 (6 bases). V lost 1 base, J lost 4 bases, and 21 bases lay in between. Germline CDR1 reads MNHEY; CDR2 reads SVGEGT. The CDR3 is 18 residues long. CDR3 sequence reads: CASSYFLRQSEGPDTQYF. The DNA for the CDR3 is TGTGCCAGCAGTTACTTCCTTAGACAGTCGGAGGGGCCAGATACGCAGTATTTT.

The chain is built from TRBV12-5 and TRBJ2-1; no clear D. Germline loops: CDR1 LGHNT, CDR2 FRNRAP. Trimming left V 7 bases short and J 0 bases short, with 7 bases between. The CDR3 is 13 residues long. CDR3 DNA: TGTGCTAGTGAAACGGACTCCTACAATGAGCAGTTCTTC. Encoded protein: CASETDSYNEQFF.

This chain connects TRBV27 to TRBJ2-2; D is unresolved. V lost 0 bases and J 1 base, leaving 6 bases between the germline ends. This CDR3 region has 15 residues. CDR1 is MNHEY, CDR2 SMNVEV, per germline (reference sequence). The CDR3 protein is CASSLSWGNTGELFF. In DNA form, the CDR3 reads TGTGCCAGCAGTTTATCATGGGGGAACACCGGGGAGCTGTTTTTT.

The chain couples TRBV29-1 to TRBJ2-1; 7 bases align to TRBD2. Germline CDR1 and CDR2: SQVTM and ANQGSEA. This CDR3 has 15 amino acids. V trimming: 5 bases; J trimming: 9 bases; junction bases outside the gene matches: 16. The CDR3 DNA follows: TGCAGCGTTACCTCCTCTCGCGGGAGTATTAGTGAGCAGTTCTTC. Its translation: CSVTSSRGSISEQFF.

The rearrangement uses TRBV7-9 and TRBJ2-1; TRBD2 is a possible D gene (6 bases). Per the germline V gene, CDR1 is SEHNR and CDR2 is FQNEAQ (reference sequence). The CDR3 sequence is 16 residues long. The germline V and J ends were trimmed by 1 base and 4 bases, with 14 bases remaining between them. The DNA for the CDR3 is TGTGCCAGCAGCTTAGATGGCGGGAATTTGTACAATGAGCAGTTCTTC. Its translation is CASSLDGGNLYNEQFF.

This sequence joins TRBV15 and TRBJ2-1; D may match TRBD1 or TRBD2 (5 bases each). This CDR3 is 17 amino acids long. Trimming pared 3 bases from V and 4 bases from J, leaving 19 bases between. Germline lookup yields CDR1 LNHNV and CDR2 YYDKDF (reference sequence). DNA of the CDR3: TGTGCCACCAGCAGGCTCCAAGGGGCTAGCTGGTACAATGAGCAGTTCTTC. As protein: CATSRLQGASWYNEQFF.

The V gene is TRBV7-2, the J gene TRBJ1-2; D is undetermined. Trimming took off 5 bases at V and 8 bases at J, with 15 bases between the two ends. The CDR3 is made up of 13 amino acids. CDR1 is SGHTA, CDR2 FQGNSA, per germline. The CDR3 region has the DNA TGTGCCAGCAGCCCGAGAGGGCTGTGGGGCTACACCTTC. It yields the protein CASSPRGLWGYTF.

The chain recombines TRBV3-1 (or the pseudogene TRBV3-2) with TRBJ1-1, with 7 bases identical to TRBD1. Germline V CDR1 and CDR2: LGHDT, YNNKEL (reference sequence). This CDR3 contains 14 residues. V dropped 3 bases and J dropped 4; count of bases not matched to a gene: 5. This CDR3 reads CASSQAGGGTEAFF. The CDR3 DNA reads TGTGCCAGCAGCCAGGCAGGGGGGGGCACTGAAGCTTTCTTT.

The V gene is TRBV2, the J gene TRBJ2-6, with D unclear. V gave up 4 bases and J gave up 4 bases, with 11 bases separating them. Germline V lookup: CDR1 SNHLY, CDR2 FYNNEI. This CDR3 is built from 15 residues. The CDR3 here is CASSGDKAGANVLTF. The CDR3 nucleotides are TGTGCCAGCAGTGGGGATAAGGCCGGGGCCAACGTCCTGACTTTC.

The rearrangement joins TRBV19 to TRBJ1-1; D not certain. The V and J ends lost 8 bases and 5 bases respectively, with 9 bases between them. This CDR3 region has 11 residues. CDR1 is LNHDA and CDR2 is SQIVND in the germline V gene (reference sequence). CDR3 sequence: CASLHGTEAFF. CDR3 bases: TGTGCCAGTCTACATGGGACTGAAGCTTTCTTT.

The chain employs TRBV5-1 and TRBJ2-3, with 11 bases identical to TRBD2. CDR3 length: 19 residues. Germline values: CDR1 SGHRS, CDR2 YFSETQ. The V gene end was trimmed by 2 bases and the J gene end by 4 bases; junction bases not matched to a gene: 15. The CDR3 loop is CASSLLQPGLAAGADTQYF. The CDR3 nucleotides are TGCGCCAGCAGCTTACTTCAACCGGGACTAGCGGCGGGGGCAGATACGCAGTATTTT.

CDR3 nucleotide sequence: TGTGCCAGCAGTAAGACAGCCGCCTACAATGAGCAGTTCTTC. As protein: CASSKTAAYNEQFF. The V call is TRBV7-9, the J call TRBJ2-1; tentatively, D is TRBD1 (5 bases). The ends were cut back, 6 bases at V and 2 bases at J, with 11 bases in the middle. Germline-derived CDR1 and CDR2 are SEHNR and FQNEAQ (reference sequence). The CDR3 extends over 14 amino acids. The full variable domain, completed using reference TRBV7-9 and TRBJ2-1, is DTGVSQNPRHKITKRGQNVTFRCDPISEHNRLYWYRQTLGQGPEFLTYFQNEAQLEKSRLLSDRFSAERPKGSFSTLEIQRTEQGDSAMYLCASSKTAAYNEQFFGPGTRLTVL.

The V gene is TRBV7-8, the J gene TRBJ1-1; 10 bases match TRBD1. The V and J ends lost 1 base and 4 bases, in that order; junction bases with no gene match: 6. Looked up from germline, CDR1 is SGHVS and CDR2 is FQNEAQ. The CDR3 sequence is 16 residues long. CDR3 nucleotide sequence: TGTGCCAGCAGCTTAGGAAGAGGGACAGGGGCCACTGAAGCTTTCTTT. Translating it yields CASSLGRGTGATEAFF. The entire variable domain, with the rest obtained from reference TRBV7-8 and TRBJ1-1, is as follows: GAGVSQSPRYKVAKRGQDVALRCDPISGHVSLFWYQQALGQGPEFLTYFQNEAQLDKSGLPSDRFFAERPEGSVSTLKIQRTQQEDSAVYLCASSLGRGTGATEAFFGQGTRLTVV.

The chain couples TRBV6-4 to TRBJ2-2, with a weak D call TRBD1 (6 bases). The germline V gene has CDR1 MRHNA and CDR2 SNTAGT. V lost 6 bases, J lost 2 bases, and 10 bases lay in between. This CDR3 is built from 14 residues. CDR3 DNA: TGTGCCAGCAGCGGACAGTTCAACACCGGGGAGCTGTTTTTT. Translation gives CASSGQFNTGELFF.

J is TRBJ1-6 and V is TRBV30, with D uncertain. Germline CDR1 reads GTSNPN; CDR2 reads SVGIG (reference sequence). CDR3 size: 12 residues. Trimming shortened V by 2 bases and J by 8 bases, and 7 bases separated the two germline ends. The chain's CDR3 is CAWSSPHSPLHF. As DNA, the CDR3 is TGTGCCTGGAGTTCCCCCCATTCACCCCTCCACTTT.

V usage is TRBV7-9 and J usage is TRBJ2-7, with D perhaps matching TRBD2 (6 bases). Deletions cut 5 bases from V and 2 bases from J, with 13 bases between. Germline values: CDR1 SEHNR, CDR2 FQNEAQ (reference sequence). The CDR3 contains 14 residues. CDR3 bases: TGTGCCAGCAGCCTCGGGACTTCAGCCTACGAGCAGTACTTC. Translating it yields CASSLGTSAYEQYF.

The chain employs TRBV28 and TRBJ1-2; D not certain. Looked up from germline, CDR1 is MDHEN and CDR2 is SYDVKM. The CDR3 extends over 11 amino acids. V lost 8 bases and J lost 1, with 5 bases in between. Here the CDR3 reads CASFNNYGYTF. CDR3 nucleotides: TGTGCCAGCTTTAATAACTATGGCTACACCTTC.

J is TRBJ1-2 and V is TRBV6-5; D is undetermined. V lost 8 bases to trimming and J lost 5 bases, with 12 bases between them. CDR3 length: 12 amino acids. Germline CDR1 reads MNHEY; CDR2 reads SVGAGI. The CDR3 DNA follows: TGTGCCAGCGCCGGGTCGCTATATGGCTACACCTTC. Its translation is CASAGSLYGYTF.

This clone has only one observation. This CDR3 is CASSASGRPYTDTQYF. Written as DNA, the CDR3 is TGTGCCAGCAGTGCGTCAGGCAGGCCTTACACAGATACGCAGTATTTT. The chain employs TRBV6-4 and TRBJ2-3; D remains unclear. The germline CDR1 and CDR2 sequences are MRHNA and SNTAGT. This CDR3 contains 16 residues. The V end lost 4 bases, the J end lost 2 bases, and 16 bases lay between the germline ends.

This clone was detected only once. The V call is TRBV11-1, the J call TRBJ1-2, with 7 bases lining up with TRBD1. Germline CDR1 reads SGHAT; CDR2 reads FQDESV (reference sequence). With V trimmed by 5 bases and J by 3 bases, 6 bases remained unmatched. The CDR3 is 14 amino acids. The CDR3 sequence: CASSRNRGDYGYTF. In nucleotides, the CDR3 is TGTGCCAGCAGCCGGAACAGGGGTGACTATGGCTACACCTTC. The full variable domain, rest sourced from reference TRBV11-1 and TRBJ1-2, is EAEVAQSPRYKITEKSQAVAFWCDPISGHATLYWYRQILGQGPELLVQFQDESVVDDSQLPKDRFSAERLKGVDSTLKIQPAELGDSAMYLCASSRNRGDYGYTFGSGTRLTVV.

The rearrangement links TRBV4-2 to TRBJ1-2, with 7 bases that match TRBD1. The CDR3 is made up of 14 amino acids. Losses at the gene ends were 2 bases for V and 6 bases for J; bases not matched to a gene: 6. The germline gives CDR1 LGHNA, CDR2 YNFKEQ. CDR3 in DNA: TGTGCCAGCAGCCAACCCTTACAGGGGAATGGCTACACCTTC. Its translation: CASSQPLQGNGYTF.

The chain carries TRBV24-1 and TRBJ2-1, with D perhaps matching TRBD1 or TRBD2 (6 bases each). The germline V gene has CDR1 KGHDR and CDR2 SFDVKD. CDR3 length: 16 residues. Trimming removed 4 bases from V and 9 bases from J, with 21 bases in between. CDR3 DNA: TGTGCCACCAGTGACCCGACTAGAGGGGGATGGGGTGAGCAGTTCTTC. Translating it yields CATSDPTRGGWGEQFF.

V usage is TRBV4-2 and J usage is TRBJ1-1; D is possibly TRBD1 (5 bases). The CDR3 is 18 amino acids. V gave up 4 bases and J gave up 0 bases, with 21 bases separating them. Germline V lookup: CDR1 LGHNA, CDR2 YNFKEQ. The CDR3 DNA is TGTGCCAGCAGCCGAATAAGCGGGGGGTCGCCTCTGAACACTGAAGCTTTCTTT. This encodes CASSRISGGSPLNTEAFF.